This TCR beta chain was sequenced for a study of tissue T cells after allogeneic stem cell transplantation. Overall study context: Viable blood and marrow gave sorted CD3+ T cells if numbers allowed. Study conclusions and caveats: Shared clones across patients were few; motif clustering revealed tissue-specific shared signatures. Within patients, tissue anatomy strongly shaped TCR repertoire composition.

From germline, CDR1 is LGHDT and CDR2 YNNKEL (reference sequence). V was trimmed by 4 bases and J by 2 bases, leaving 11 bases between them. This CDR3 spans 14 amino acids. Profiled with immunoSEQ multiplex PCR; TCRdb holds only in-frame clones, not every one. This sample has some 45,000 clones, with roughly 92% found just once. In the case of this clone: Antigen unknown.

This receptor was identified in a woman aged 35 to 69 who later had graft-versus-host disease after an allogeneic stem cell transplant. The input for sequencing was blood, taken before transplantation. The chain carries TRBV3-1 (or the pseudogene TRBV3-2) and TRBJ1-2; tentative D call: TRBD1 (6 bases). CDR3 DNA: TGTGCCAGCAGCCCAGGACAGCACAACTATGGCTACACCTTC. Protein product: CASSPGQHNYGYTF.